These 26 T cell receptor beta chains were all obtained from the same sample, sequenced in a study of cytomegalovirus exposure and HLA in healthy donors. Researchers ran the PCR with 60 Vbeta and 13 Jbeta primers. Method: immunoSEQ multiplex PCR; TCRdb's copy keeps in-frame clones and lacks some. The sample totals about 200,000 clones. Sequencing used PBMCs. All receptors derive from a boy between 10 and 17 years old in good health and CMV-seronegative.

V is TRBV30 and J is TRBJ2-7, with a weak D call TRBD2 (5 bases). Trimming removed 0 bases from V and 6 bases from J, with 9 bases in between. Germline values: CDR1 GTSNPN, CDR2 SVGIG (reference sequence). CDR3 length: 12 amino acids. The CDR3 nucleotides read TGTGCCTGGAGTGTAAGCGGCAGCGAGCAGTACTTC. Translated, it gives CAWSVSGSEQYF. The full variable domain, its missing parts supplied by reference TRBV30 and TRBJ2-7, is SQTIHQWPATLVQPVGSPLSLECTVEGTSNPNLYWYRQAAGRGLQLLFYSVGIGQISSEVPQNLSASRPQDRQFILSSKKLLLSDSGFYLCAWSVSGSEQYFGPGTRLTVT.

The rearrangement uses TRBV4-1 and TRBJ1-5; perhaps TRBD1 as D (6 bases). Germline assignment: CDR1 MGHRA and CDR2 YSYEKL. This CDR3 comprises 15 residues. Trimming stripped 0 bases from V and 4 bases from J, with 10 bases between. The CDR3, as DNA: TGCGCCAGCAGCCAAGAGGACAGAATAAATCAGCCCCAGCATTTT. Protein sequence: CASSQEDRINQPQHF.

The rearrangement links TRBV5-1 to TRBJ2-5, with TRBD2 matching 12 bases. Germline values: CDR1 SGHRS, CDR2 YFSETQ. This CDR3 spans 15 amino acids. The V segment lost 4 bases and the J segment 1 base; nucleotides outside the gene matches: 2. The chain's CDR3 is CASSGLAGSQETQYF. Written as DNA, the CDR3 is TGCGCCAGCAGCGGACTAGCGGGGAGCCAAGAGACCCAGTACTTC.

The J gene is TRBJ1-6, the V gene TRBV7-8; no firm D call. The CDR3 spans 16 residues. V lost 5 bases to trimming and J lost 2 bases, with 13 bases between them. Germline V lookup: CDR1 SGHVS, CDR2 FQNEAQ. CDR3 DNA: TGTGCCAGCAGCCTCTTCACACAAGCCTATAATTCACCCCTCCACTTT. Residues: CASSLFTQAYNSPLHF.

The chain links TRBV4-1 to TRBJ2-2; D may be TRBD1 (6 bases). V lost 6 bases to trimming and J lost 7 bases, with 9 bases between them. The germline gives CDR1 MGHRA, CDR2 YSYEKL. The CDR3 length is 12 residues. The CDR3 reads CASSSRGGELFF. CDR3 sequence (DNA): TGCGCCAGCAGTTCCAGGGGCGGGGAGCTGTTTTTT.

The chain links TRBV9 to TRBJ2-2, with D hard to call. V dropped 3 bases and J dropped 7 bases, with 4 bases sitting between them. Germline-derived CDR1 and CDR2 are SGDLS and YYNGEE. The CDR3 totals 11 residues. This CDR3 reads CASSGNGELFF. The CDR3 nucleotides read TGTGCCAGCAGCGGTAACGGGGAGCTGTTTTTT.

The chain employs TRBV11-1 and TRBJ2-7, with D maybe TRBD2 (5 bases). The CDR3 is 13 amino acids. The V and J ends lost 5 bases and 2 bases respectively, with 10 bases between them. The germline CDR1 and CDR2 sequences are SGHAT and FQDESV (reference sequence). As DNA, the CDR3 is TGTGCCAGCAGCGCGGACTCAACCTACGAGCAGTACTTC. This translates into CASSADSTYEQYF.

V gene TRBV18 combines with J gene TRBJ1-1, with a tentative D call TRBD1 (5 bases). Germline lookup yields CDR1 KGHSH and CDR2 LQKENI. The length of the CDR3 is 13 residues. Trimming removed 4 bases at V and 1 base at J, with 7 bases between. The CDR3 DNA follows: TGTGCCAGCTCACGAGACAGGAACACTGAAGCTTTCTTT. It is translated as CASSRDRNTEAFF.

J is TRBJ2-1 and V is TRBV4-1; weak D call: TRBD1 (6 bases). The ends were cut back, 3 bases at V and 10 bases at J, with 7 bases in the middle. Germline V CDR1 and CDR2: MGHRA, YSYEKL. The CDR3 is made up of 11 amino acids. DNA for the CDR3: TGCGCCAGCAGCCAGGGGACAGAGCAGTTCTTC. Protein: CASSQGTEQFF.

The chain employs TRBV6-5 and TRBJ1-1; D is undetermined. With 7 bases removed from V and 0 bases from J, the gap between germline ends came to 12 bases. Per the germline V gene, CDR1 is MNHEY and CDR2 is SVGAGI. This CDR3 comprises 14 residues. Here the CDR3 DNA reads TGTGCCAGCATAGCCGCGAACATGAACACTGAAGCTTTCTTT. It codes for CASIAANMNTEAFF.

This chain uses TRBV19 with TRBJ1-2; D is uncertain. This CDR3 spans 13 amino acids. With 1 base removed from V and 5 bases from J, the gap between germline ends came to 8 bases. The germline V gene encodes CDR1 LNHDA and CDR2 SQIVND (reference sequence). The chain's CDR3 is CASSIAVEYGYTF. The CDR3 nucleotides read TGTGCCAGTAGTATAGCAGTGGAGTATGGCTACACCTTC.

This chain links TRBV30 with TRBJ1-1, with D tentatively TRBD1 (6 bases). This CDR3 has 14 amino acids. Trimming pared 2 bases from V and 4 bases from J, leaving 14 bases between. Germline values: CDR1 GTSNPN, CDR2 SVGIG (reference sequence). The CDR3 bases are TGTGCCTGGAGTAGGACACAGGGTTTCACTGAAGCTTTCTTT. It translates to CAWSRTQGFTEAFF.

V usage is TRBV5-1 and J usage is TRBJ2-7, with D unresolved. The V end was cut by 4 bases, the J end by 3 bases, with 17 bases between. The CDR3 covers 15 residues. The germline gives CDR1 SGHRS, CDR2 YFSETQ. The DNA for the CDR3 is TGCGCCAGCAGCGAGGTGTCGAAAGTAGACTACGAGCAGTACTTC. This translates into CASSEVSKVDYEQYF.

J is TRBJ1-2 and V is TRBV4-2; the D is unclear. The CDR3 totals 14 residues. Per germline, CDR1 LGHNA and CDR2 YNFKEQ. V was shortened by 0 bases and J by 4 bases, with 9 bases between the two germline ends. The CDR3 region has the DNA TGTGCCAGCAGCCAAGAAGCCTACTCCTATGGCTACACCTTC. Its protein product is CASSQEAYSYGYTF.

CDR3 DNA: TGCGCCAGCAGCCACGAAAGATCGGGGTACGAGCAGTACTTC. Protein sequence: CASSHERSGYEQYF. The chain carries TRBV4-1 and TRBJ2-7, with D maybe TRBD2 (5 bases). Trimming took off 3 bases at V and 4 bases at J, with 13 bases between the two ends. In germline, CDR1 is MGHRA, CDR2 YSYEKL. The CDR3 spans 14 residues.

This chain uses TRBV23-1 with TRBJ1-5; 7 positions match TRBD1. TRBV23-1 qualifies as an ORF whose function is uncertain. J lost 5 bases, V lost 3 bases, and 7 bases had no gene match. This CDR3 comprises 15 residues. CDR3 loop: CASSQSSRGDQPQHF. CDR3 DNA: TGCGCCAGCAGTCAGTCCTCCAGGGGGGATCAGCCCCAGCATTTT.

J is TRBJ1-6 and V is TRBV2; D ambiguous. Germline loops: CDR1 SNHLY, CDR2 FYNNEI. The V end lost 3 bases, the J end lost 9 bases, and 15 bases lay between the germline ends. The CDR3 is made up of 15 amino acids. The CDR3 loop is CASSDLWPGGSPLHF. The CDR3 coding sequence is TGTGCCAGCAGTGACCTATGGCCAGGAGGTTCACCCCTCCACTTT.

The gene calls are TRBV6-5 and TRBJ1-5; the D gene is possibly TRBD1 (6 bases). V was cut by 6 bases and J by 1 base, with 13 bases left in between. The germline V gene has CDR1 MNHEY and CDR2 SVGAGI. CDR3 length: 15 residues. The chain's CDR3 is CASRGGGASNQPQHF. The DNA for the CDR3 is TGTGCCAGCAGGGGCGGGGGCGCGAGCAATCAGCCCCAGCATTTT.

The genes are TRBV6-5 and TRBJ2-2, with D possibly TRBD1 on 7 matching bases. Trimming left V 2 bases short and J 5 bases short, with 12 bases between. Looked up from germline, CDR1 is MNHEY and CDR2 is SVGAGI. The CDR3 contains 15 residues. The CDR3 coding sequence is TGTGCCAGCAGTTACGTCAGGGGGGCAACCGGGGAGCTGTTTTTT. Its protein product is CASSYVRGATGELFF.

Regarding this clone: Other DNA sequences in this specimen translate into the identical CDR3. The chain has TRBV28 and TRBJ1-1; 8 nucleotides match TRBD1. Per germline, CDR1 MDHEN and CDR2 SYDVKM. J lost 1 base, V lost 5 bases, and 3 bases had no gene match. The CDR3 totals 14 residues. In DNA, the CDR3 is TGTGCCAGCAGTCCGACAGGGGAGAACACTGAAGCTTTCTTT. This encodes CASSPTGENTEAFF.

The V call is TRBV29-1, the J call TRBJ1-2; 8 positions agree with TRBD1. Trimming took 6 bases from V and 4 from J; bases not matched to a gene: 7. Germline loops: CDR1 SQVTM, CDR2 ANQGSEA. CDR3 length: 13 residues. CDR3 protein: CSVRTGFTYGYTF. The CDR3 DNA sequence: TGCAGCGTCCGGACAGGGTTTACCTATGGCTACACCTTC. The full variable domain, with the rest looked up from reference TRBV29-1 and TRBJ1-2, is SAVISQKPSRDICQRGTSLTIQCQVDSQVTMMFWYRQQPGQSLTLIATANQGSEATYESGFVIDKFPISRPNLTFSTLTVSNMSPEDSSIYLCSVRTGFTYGYTFGSGTRLTVV.

CDR3 DNA sequence: TGTGCCAGCAGCTTAGCCGGACTAGCGGGGGATCCCTACGAGCAGTACTTC. Protein product: CASSLAGLAGDPYEQYF. The rearrangement links TRBV7-2 to TRBJ2-5; 13 bases map to TRBD2. The J call may be mistaken, given a closer DNA end match to TRBJ2-7. CDR3 length equals 17 residues. Per the germline V gene, CDR1 is SGHTA and CDR2 is FQGNSA.

The rearrangement links TRBV5-4 to TRBJ2-7; maybe TRBD2 (5 bases). The CDR3 extends over 15 amino acids. Trimming removed 3 bases from V and 0 bases from J, with 13 bases in between. Germline V gene lookup returns CDR1 SGHNT and CDR2 YYREEE (reference sequence). This chain's CDR3 is CASSYGGGSSYEQYF. The CDR3 DNA reads as TGTGCCAGCAGCTATGGCGGAGGCAGCTCCTACGAGCAGTACTTC.

V is TRBV2 and J is TRBJ1-1; TRBD1 matches 7 bases. Germline V lookup: CDR1 SNHLY, CDR2 FYNNEI. The CDR3 spans 15 residues. The trim removed 3 bases at V and 1 base at J, leaving 5 bases unmatched. The CDR3 bases are TGTGCCAGCAGTGACTCTCGGGACAGGAACACTGAAGCTTTCTTT. Its translation: CASSDSRDRNTEAFF.

This rearrangement joins TRBV6-5 to TRBJ2-1; TRBD1 matches 9 bases. The CDR3 is 15 residues long. With V trimmed by 4 bases and J by 8 bases, 9 bases remained unmatched. CDR1 and CDR2 from the germline V gene are MNHEY and SVGAGI. CDR3: CASSSTGTGSDEQFF. CDR3 sequence (DNA): TGTGCCAGCAGTTCCACCGGGACAGGGTCCGATGAGCAGTTCTTC.

The V call is TRBV7-6, the J call TRBJ2-5, with 9 bases identical to TRBD2. With 0 bases clipped from V and 2 bases from J, the junction kept 7 bases outside the gene matches. This CDR3 has 17 amino acids. Germline-derived CDR1 and CDR2 are SGHVS and FNYEAQ. CDR3 in amino acids: CASSLAQASGVQETQYF. DNA for the CDR3: TGTGCCAGCAGCTTAGCGCAGGCTAGCGGGGTACAAGAGACCCAGTACTTC.